Sequencing of this T cell receptor beta chain was carried out in a study of molecular identifiers for immune sequencing clone quantification. The CDR3 runs to 13 residues. Per germline, CDR1 SGHVS and CDR2 FNYEAQ. V trimming: 5 bases; J trimming: 5 bases; junction bases outside the gene matches: 2. In the sort, naive CD8 T cells were defined as CD8+CD4-CCR7+CD45RA+. This clonotype has only a few counts. One entry per CDR3 protein results from TCRdb running MiXCR on the PCR reads. The sample includes about 640,000 distinct CDR3 sequences, 15% to 20% seen only once; the top ten take roughly 0.85%. Specimen: naive CD8+ T cells from blood, with Jurkat cell RNA spiked in. As to subset: FACS-sorted CD8+CD4-CCR7+CD45RA+ naive T cells. This sequence joins TRBV7-6 and TRBJ2-1; 8 bases line up with TRBD1. This TCR was recovered from a human donor in good health. Some libraries in this study had Jurkat cell RNA spiked in. The CDR3 protein is CASSPQGDNEQFF. The CDR3 DNA sequence: TGTGCCAGCAGCCCACAGGGGGACAATGAGCAGTTCTTC.